This entry lists 30 T cell receptor beta chains sequenced from one sample in a study of T cell responses to AZD1222 COVID-19 vaccine. Only in-frame clones appear in the TCRdb table, and some are missing; sequencing was by immunoSEQ multiplex PCR. The sample yields about 120,000 clones, approximately 89% seen once. The input for sequencing was peripheral blood, taken on day 0 of AZD1222 vaccination. These receptors came from an adult in good health.

This clone was seen just once. The chain combines TRBV7-2 with TRBJ2-2; D is uncertain. The CDR3 extends over 14 amino acids. Germline-derived CDR1 and CDR2 are SGHTA and FQGNSA. Trimming shortened V by 3 bases and J by 1 base, and 6 bases separated the two germline ends. This CDR3 is CASSFWGNTGELFF. CDR3 bases: TGTGCCAGCAGCTTTTGGGGGAACACCGGGGAGCTGTTTTTT.

This chain links TRBV5-5 with TRBJ1-2; D not certain. Trimming shortened V by 1 base and J by 3 bases, and 4 bases separated the two germline ends. The CDR3 is 12 amino acids. The V gene's germline CDR1 is SGHKS and CDR2 YYEKEE (reference sequence). The CDR3 sequence: CASSLWDYGYTF. The CDR3 coding sequence is TGTGCCAGCAGCTTGTGGGACTATGGCTACACCTTC.

The CDR3 nucleotides are TGTGCCAGCAGAGCTCTAGCGTTAGAGACCCAGTACTTC. It yields the protein CASRALALETQYF. V usage is TRBV6-5 and J usage is TRBJ2-5; D perhaps matches TRBD2 (6 bases). Germline assignment: CDR1 MNHEY and CDR2 SVGAGI. V gave up 6 bases and J gave up 4 bases, with 12 bases separating them. The CDR3 contains 13 residues.

This clone was observed a single time. This chain joins TRBV6-2 or TRBV6-3 and TRBJ1-6; the D is unclear. Germline-derived CDR1 and CDR2 are MNHEY and SVGEGT. The V end was cut by 5 bases, the J end by 2 bases, with 10 bases between. The CDR3 contains 15 residues. CDR3 amino acids: CASSQPGTYNSPLHF. CDR3 nucleotides: TGTGCCAGCAGTCAGCCCGGGACCTATAATTCACCCCTCCACTTT.

The gene calls are TRBV25-1 and TRBJ2-7; perhaps D is TRBD1 or TRBD2 (5 bases each). Between the trimmed V and J ends, which lost 5 bases and 0 bases, there was a span of 8 bases. This CDR3 is built from 13 residues. Germline assignment: CDR1 MGHDK and CDR2 SYGVNS. CDR3 DNA sequence: TGTGCCAGCAGTTGGGGGAGCTCCTACGAGCAGTACTTC. Translating gives CASSWGSSYEQYF.

The chain recombines TRBV7-9 with TRBJ2-5; D possibly corresponds to TRBD1 (6 bases). The CDR3 covers 16 residues. Germline assignment: CDR1 SEHNR and CDR2 FQNEAQ (reference sequence). Trimming pared 4 bases from V and 1 base from J, leaving 16 bases between. The CDR3 reads CASSSPRTALQETQYF. CDR3 DNA sequence: TGTGCCAGCAGCTCTCCGAGGACAGCCCTCCAAGAGACCCAGTACTTC.

This chain connects TRBV18 to TRBJ2-7; 8 positions match TRBD1. The V and J ends lost 6 bases and 3 bases, in that order; junction bases with no gene match: 7. CDR1 and CDR2 (germline): KGHSH, LQKENI. This CDR3 contains 14 residues. DNA of the CDR3: TGTGCCAGCTCGCGGACTGGACAGGGCTACGAGCAGTACTTC. This codes for CASSRTGQGYEQYF.

There are a few counts of this clone. V and J are TRBV5-6 and TRBJ2-7; tentatively, D is TRBD1 (6 bases). CDR1 and CDR2 from the germline V gene are SGHDT and YYEEEE. The V and J ends lost 3 bases and 4 bases respectively, with 14 bases between them. The CDR3 spans 14 residues. DNA of the CDR3: TGTGCCAGCAGCTCCGGGGCAAGGGGGTACGAGCAGTACTTC. Protein sequence: CASSSGARGYEQYF.

The chain uses TRBV6-5 and TRBJ2-7; 11 nucleotides agree with TRBD2. Trimming removed 10 bases from V and 6 bases from J; junction bases left unmatched: 8. Germline CDR1 is MNHEY and CDR2 is SVGAGI. This CDR3 contains 13 residues. In nucleotides, the CDR3 is TGTGCCACCCTACTAGCGGGGGTCATCGAGCAGTACTTC. Its protein product is CATLLAGVIEQYF.

This clone was observed a single time. V gene TRBV5-4 combines with J gene TRBJ1-2, with a tentative D call TRBD1 (6 bases). Per germline, CDR1 SGHNT and CDR2 YYREEE (reference sequence). There are 15 residues in the CDR3. Trimming cost V 3 bases and J 0 bases, with 12 bases left between them. CDR3 bases: TGTGCCAGCAGCTCTAAACAGGGACCTAACTATGGCTACACCTTC. Protein: CASSSKQGPNYGYTF.

This rearrangement joins TRBV1 to TRBJ1-2; whether TRBD1, the table's D call, matches the DNA was not checked. TRBV1 is noted as a pseudogene. This CDR3 has 16 residues. CDR3 amino acids: CTSSQGSQGAGYGYTF. As DNA, the CDR3 is TGCACCAGCAGCCAGGGTTCACAGGGGGCTGGCTATGGCTACACCTTC.

The CDR3 sequence: CASSLTGSSTGELFF. The CDR3 DNA reads TGTGCCAGCAGCTTAACAGGGTCGAGCACCGGGGAGCTGTTTTTT. The chain uses TRBV7-3 and TRBJ2-2; D call uncertain. Trimming removed 0 bases from V and 4 bases from J, with 9 bases in between. The V gene's germline CDR1 is SGHTA and CDR2 FQGTGA. CDR3 size: 15 residues.

This chain uses TRBV7-9 with TRBJ2-7; TRBD1 might be the D (6 bases). The CDR3 contains 12 residues. Trimming cost V 11 bases and J 2 bases, with 13 bases left between them. Germline CDR1 and CDR2: SEHNR and FQNEAQ (reference sequence). CDR3: CAGSQGPYEQYF. In nucleotides, the CDR3 is TGTGCCGGATCACAGGGACCCTACGAGCAGTACTTC.

This chain joins TRBV28 and TRBJ2-3; D not certain. Germline CDR1 and CDR2: MDHEN and SYDVKM. V lost 5 bases, J lost 7 bases, and 7 bases lay in between. CDR3 length: 11 residues. As DNA, the CDR3 is TGTGCCAGCAGTCGTGAAAATACGCAGTATTTT. Translated, it gives CASSRENTQYF.

The CDR3 DNA is TGTGCCAGCAGTTACTCTTTTGGGGCCTACGAGCAGTACTTC. Protein sequence: CASSYSFGAYEQYF. The chain couples TRBV6-2 or TRBV6-3 to TRBJ2-7; D call uncertain. Germline loops: CDR1 MNHEY, CDR2 SVGEGT. V lost 0 bases to trimming and J lost 2 bases, with 8 bases between them. The CDR3 length is 14 residues.

The chain links TRBV11-2 to TRBJ2-3, with TRBD1 matching 7 bases. CDR1 is SGHAT, CDR2 FQNNGV, per germline. The CDR3 is 14 residues long. V lost 5 bases to trimming and J lost 4 bases; unmatched junction nucleotides: 6. DNA for the CDR3: TGTGCCAGCAGCACCCGGACAGGTCCAGATACGCAGTATTTT. It encodes CASSTRTGPDTQYF.

The V and J genes are TRBV2 and TRBJ1-2, with 8 bases that match TRBD1. V dropped 8 bases and J dropped 0; count of bases not matched to a gene: 2. CDR3 size: 13 residues. Germline V gene data show CDR1 as SNHLY and CDR2 as FYNNEI. The CDR3 DNA reads TGTGCCAGCCGGACAGGGACTAACTATGGCTACACCTTC. It encodes CASRTGTNYGYTF.

The table lists this clone with a count of one. This chain uses TRBV7-9 with TRBJ2-7, with 12 bases that match TRBD1. V dropped 5 bases and J dropped 6; count of bases not matched to a gene: 8. Looked up from germline, CDR1 is SEHNR and CDR2 is FQNEAQ (reference sequence). The CDR3 loop spans 15 amino acids. CDR3 in DNA: TGTGCCAGCAGCGCAGCCCGGGACAGGGGGCGCGAGCAGTACTTC. Amino acids: CASSAARDRGREQYF.

The chain is built from TRBV5-1 and TRBJ2-3; either TRBD1 or TRBD2 may supply D (5 bases each). Trimming cost V 4 bases and J 2 bases, with 14 bases left between them. CDR3 length equals 15 residues. The V gene's germline CDR1 is SGHRS and CDR2 YFSETQ. In nucleotides, the CDR3 is TGCGCCAGCAGCAAGGAACCGGGACCCACAGATACGCAGTATTTT. Amino acids: CASSKEPGPTDTQYF.

J is TRBJ2-7 and V is TRBV19; D may be TRBD1 (6 bases). The CDR3 covers 14 residues. V shed 1 base and J shed 5 bases, with 12 bases lying between them. The germline V gene encodes CDR1 LNHDA and CDR2 SQIVND (reference sequence). The CDR3 region is CASSIGQGFDEQYF. DNA for the CDR3: TGTGCCAGTAGTATAGGCCAGGGGTTTGACGAGCAGTACTTC.

The gene calls are TRBV5-1 and TRBJ1-2, with 9 bases lining up with TRBD1. With V trimmed by 0 bases and J by 4 bases, 4 bases remained unmatched. Germline CDR1 SGHRS, CDR2 YFSETQ. The CDR3 loop spans 15 amino acids. The DNA of the CDR3 is TGCGCCAGCAGCTTGGACCGGGACAGGGTCTATGGCTACACCTTC. It specifies CASSLDRDRVYGYTF.

The chain uses TRBV18 and TRBJ1-4; no firm D call. The V end lost 3 bases, the J end lost 0 bases, and 8 bases lay between the germline ends. CDR1 and CDR2 from the germline V gene are KGHSH and LQKENI. CDR3 length equals 15 residues. The CDR3 bases are TGTGCCAGCTCACCCAACAGAGCAACTAATGAAAAACTGTTTTTT. Its translation is CASSPNRATNEKLFF.

To note about this clone: The sample carries other DNA sequences with the same CDR3. The V gene is TRBV29-1, the J gene TRBJ1-1; the match to TRBD1 covers 7 bases. This CDR3 contains 13 residues. CDR1 is SQVTM, CDR2 ANQGSEA, per germline. Trimming at V came to 2 bases and at J to 2 bases, leaving 2 bases not matched to a gene. The CDR3 nucleotides are TGCAGCGTTGAAAGGGGGCTAAACACTGAAGCTTTCTTT. Translated: CSVERGLNTEAFF.

The genes are TRBV27 and TRBJ1-2; no reliable D call. Trimming shortened V by 3 bases and J by 4 bases, and 15 bases separated the two germline ends. The V gene's germline CDR1 is MNHEY and CDR2 SMNVEV (reference sequence). The CDR3 is made up of 15 amino acids. CDR3 sequence reads: CASSFVPQEVYGYTF. Written as DNA, the CDR3 is TGTGCCAGCAGTTTCGTGCCCCAGGAAGTCTATGGCTACACCTTC.

The genes are TRBV10-3 and TRBJ1-5; D is undetermined. The CDR3 covers 15 residues. Between the trimmed V and J ends, which lost 0 bases and 0 bases, there was a span of 6 bases. The germline gives CDR1 ENHRY, CDR2 SYGVKD. CDR3 DNA sequence: TGTGCCATCAGTGAGTCCCTGTTTAGCAATCAGCCCCAGCATTTT. Residues: CAISESLFSNQPQHF.

The chain is built from TRBV7-9 and TRBJ1-2, with D possibly TRBD1 on 6 matching bases. The V gene lost 6 bases and the J gene lost 0 bases, with 17 bases spanning the gap. The CDR3 has 16 residues. Germline V gene sequence: CDR1 SEHNR, CDR2 FQNEAQ (reference sequence). The CDR3 sequence is CASRPRQDSPNYGYTF. The CDR3 DNA reads as TGTGCCAGCAGACCACGACAGGACTCTCCTAACTATGGCTACACCTTC.

This clone has only one observation. The rearrangement uses TRBV24-1 and TRBJ1-2, with D perhaps TRBD1 (5 bases). V lost 1 base, J lost 8 bases, and 10 bases lay in between. Per germline, CDR1 KGHDR and CDR2 SFDVKD. The CDR3 totals 13 residues. CDR3 nucleotides: TGTGCCACCAGTGATTTCACAGGCTGGGGCTACACCTTC. Translation gives CATSDFTGWGYTF.

The chain joins TRBV15 to TRBJ2-7; no clear D gene. Trimming cost V 4 bases and J 2 bases, with 9 bases left between them. CDR3 length: 13 residues. In germline, CDR1 is LNHNV, CDR2 YYDKDF (reference sequence). The CDR3 bases are TGTGCCACCAGCACCCCCGCAGCCTACGAGCAGTACTTC. Translating it yields CATSTPAAYEQYF.

This chain joins TRBV7-2 and TRBJ1-6, with 10 bases lining up with TRBD1. Unmatched junction bases numbered 12, after V lost 5 bases and J lost 8 bases. CDR1 and CDR2 from the germline V gene are SGHTA and FQGNSA. CDR3 length equals 17 residues. The DNA for the CDR3 is TGTGCCAGCAGCCAAGTCCCGGGACAGGGGACGGATTCACCCCTCCACTTT. Residues: CASSQVPGQGTDSPLHF.

The chain has TRBV9 and TRBJ2-3; D unclear. There are 15 residues in the CDR3. The germline CDR1 and CDR2 sequences are SGDLS and YYNGEE. Trimming pared 0 bases from V and 1 base from J, leaving 9 bases between. CDR3 nucleotides: TGTGCCAGCAGCGTAGGCCAGGTCGGCACAGATACGCAGTATTTT. This translates into CASSVGQVGTDTQYF.